This TCR beta chain was sequenced in a study of blood T cells in healthy people across ages. Study-level results: Naive CD4+ cell counts and diversity both ran higher in long-lived than in aged donors. With age, beta diversity per million T cells declined roughly linearly, significantly by about 40.

With respect to this clonotype: Antigen: not known.

Samples each yielded at least 5.5 micrograms of total RNA. The ends lost 7 bases at V and 3 bases at J; junction bases unmatched: 6. This CDR3 is 13 amino acids long. The germline V gene encodes CDR1 SQVTM and CDR2 ANQGSEA. Next came a second PCR, run for about 6 to 12 cycles, which used a sample-barcoded 5' primer along with a J-beta primer mix. All samples yielded 2.5 million or more CDR3-containing paired-end reads. TCRdb itself ran the 5' RACE reads through MiXCR, one entry per CDR3 protein. The sample holds around 940,000 distinct CDR3 sequences, about 51% seen once. The receptor's source is a woman aged 60-75 years in good health. The sample taken for sequencing was blood. The chain has TRBV29-1 and TRBJ1-1, with 9 bases matching TRBD1. The CDR3 sequence: CSGGTGFYTEAFF. As DNA, the CDR3 is TGCAGCGGCGGGACAGGGTTTTACACTGAAGCTTTCTTT.